Listed here are 25 T cell receptor beta chains from one sample, sequenced in a study of Graves' ophthalmopathy and Graves' hyperthyroidism (dated by TCRdb to 2017 to 2018). The instrument given in TCRdb is Illumina HiSeq 2000. For repertoire sequencing, TCR beta CDR3 regions were amplified from RNA transcripts. The first round of RT-PCR was done with HTBI primers and the Qiagen OneStep RT-PCR kit, and was followed by a second round of multiplex PCR, then size selection and purification. In-frame beta chains were kept once TCRdb had trimmed the public reads at Q25 with fastp and called clones with MiXCR. Identical CDR3 protein sequences are pooled into one entry, listed with their most common genes and DNA. Within this sample are around 1.1 million distinct CDR3 sequences, with about 35% of them counted one time only. The ten biggest clones cover roughly 10% of the sample. Sample: peripheral blood or thyroid tissue (not recorded which). The receptor source for this set is an adult man with Graves' hyperthyroidism.

The chain is built from TRBV30 and TRBJ2-7; weak D call: TRBD1 (5 bases). The CDR3 has 15 amino acids. V was trimmed by 2 bases and J by 2 bases, leaving 16 bases between them. Germline V gene lookup returns CDR1 GTSNPN and CDR2 SVGIG (reference sequence). The CDR3 DNA is TGTGCCTGGAGTCTCCAGGGCAGCATCGCCTACGAGCAGTACTTC. This encodes CAWSLQGSIAYEQYF.

The genes are TRBV4-3 and TRBJ1-1; 7 bases agree with TRBD1. Germline values: CDR1 LGHNA, CDR2 YSLEER. The CDR3 extends over 13 amino acids. Unmatched junction bases numbered 4, after V lost 4 bases and J lost 5 bases. The CDR3 loop is CASSRIQGTEAFF. For the CDR3, the DNA is TGCGCCAGCAGCCGAATACAGGGGACTGAAGCTTTCTTT.

V is TRBV10-3 and J is TRBJ1-3; a possible D gene is TRBD1 (5 bases). Germline assignment: CDR1 ENHRY and CDR2 SYGVKD. The CDR3 is 17 amino acids. Deletions cut 1 base from V and 0 bases from J, with 13 bases between. In nucleotides, the CDR3 is TGTGCCATCAGTGAGTTAACCCCGGGGGGCTCTGGAAACACCATATATTTT. Translated, it gives CAISELTPGGSGNTIYF.

This clonotype was observed many times. The chain joins TRBV11-2 to TRBJ1-2; D may be TRBD1 (5 bases). V lost 0 bases and J 14 bases, leaving 13 bases between the germline ends. Germline V lookup: CDR1 SGHAT, CDR2 FQNNGV. The CDR3 is made up of 12 amino acids. DNA for the CDR3: TGTGCCAGCAGCTTAGACCGGGACGGCGGGACCTTC. It translates to CASSLDRDGGTF.

This clonotype has a count of ten or more. The CDR3 protein is CASSNQGAGQGIPLHF. The CDR3 region has the DNA TGTGCCAGCAGCAACCAGGGTGCAGGGCAAGGGATCCCCCTCCACTTT. The rearrangement links TRBV4-2 to TRBJ1-6; possible D gene TRBD1, 5 bases. This CDR3 is built from 16 residues. V was cut by 5 bases and J by 13 bases, with 24 bases left in between. Germline CDR1 is LGHNA and CDR2 is YNFKEQ.

There are many counts of this clonotype. The rearrangement uses TRBV20-1 and TRBJ1-1; TRBD1 matches 7 bases. The CDR3 runs to 15 residues. Germline V gene data show CDR1 as DFQATT and CDR2 as SNEGSKA (reference sequence). V was pared by 1 base and J by 1 base, with 6 bases of the junction left unmatched. The CDR3 nucleotides are TGCAGTGCTAGAGTTCTGGACAGGCAGAACACTGAAGCTTTCTTT. It is translated as CSARVLDRQNTEAFF.

This clonotype was picked up many times. DNA for the CDR3: TGTGCCAGTAGTCCGACCCCCCAGGGGGTGGGCAATCAGCCCCAGCATTTT. This gives the protein CASSPTPQGVGNQPQHF. The chain recombines TRBV19 with TRBJ1-5; 7 positions match TRBD1. V gave up 5 bases and J gave up 2 bases; unmatched junction bases: 12. The CDR3 loop spans 17 amino acids. Per germline, CDR1 LNHDA and CDR2 SQIVND (reference sequence).

This chain links TRBV6-6 with TRBJ1-2, with TRBD1 as a possible D gene (5 bases). There are 16 residues in the CDR3. The germline V gene has CDR1 MNHNY and CDR2 SVGAGI (reference sequence). The V end lost 2 bases, the J end lost 6 bases, and 19 bases lay between the germline ends. Here the CDR3 reads CASSYPEGPGYNGYTF. DNA for the CDR3: TGTGCCAGCAGTTACCCAGAGGGGCCCGGTTACAATGGCTACACCTTC.

This clonotype was observed at least ten times. V gene TRBV10-3 combines with J gene TRBJ2-7, with D tentatively TRBD1 (6 bases). Trimming stripped 5 bases from V and 2 bases from J, with 10 bases between. This CDR3 spans 13 amino acids. CDR1 and CDR2 (germline): ENHRY, SYGVKD. CDR3: CAISTGHTYEQYF. CDR3 DNA sequence: TGTGCCATCAGTACGGGACACACCTACGAGCAGTACTTC.

This clonotype has just a few counts. The germline gene is not matched at one end of the junction; a read error may be the cause. V gene TRBV7-9 combines with J gene TRBJ1-2, with 7 bases matching TRBD1. Germline-derived CDR1 and CDR2 are SEHNR and FQNEAQ (reference sequence). CDR3 length: 13 amino acids. CDR3 protein: CASSLMSGGGVYF. The CDR3 DNA reads TGTGCCAGCAGCTTAATGTCGGGAGGGGGCGTTTACTTC.

Note on this clonotype: A much larger clone differs from this one at a single base, so this may be a read error. The genes are TRBV7-9 and TRBJ1-1, with 7 positions matching TRBD1. In germline, CDR1 is SEHNR, CDR2 FQNEAQ (reference sequence). The trim removed 4 bases at V and 4 bases at J, leaving 9 bases unmatched. CDR3 length: 15 residues. DNA for the CDR3: TGTGCCAGCAGCTGGCTAGGGGGCGCTGGCACTGAAGCTTTCTTT. Its protein product is CASSWLGGAGTEAFF.

About this clonotype itself: The junction and the germline gene differ at one end; a read error may be behind it. The CDR3 region is CASSRDNSSGDTIYF. The CDR3 nucleotides read TGTGCCAGCAGCCGGGACAACAGCTCTGGAGACACCATATATTTT. V usage is TRBV11-2 and J usage is TRBJ1-3, with D possibly being TRBD1 (6 bases). The germline V gene encodes CDR1 SGHAT and CDR2 FQNNGV. The CDR3 covers 15 residues.

This clonotype was found a few times. The chain is built from TRBV30 and TRBJ1-1, with 7 bases aligning to TRBD1. The CDR3 spans 12 residues. Looked up from germline, CDR1 is GTSNPN and CDR2 is SVGIG (reference sequence). DNA for the CDR3: TGTGCAGGGGGCTATGTGAACACTGAAGCTTTCTTT. Translated, it gives CAGGYVNTEAFF.

The chain has TRBV7-3 and TRBJ2-7, with 12 positions matching TRBD2. The CDR3 consists of 15 residues. Germline CDR1 is SGHTA and CDR2 is FQGTGA. V shed 5 bases, J shed 6 bases, and the junction held 8 bases outside the gene matches. The CDR3 is CASSHLAGGFGEQYF. Written as DNA, the CDR3 is TGTGCCAGCAGCCACCTAGCGGGGGGGTTCGGCGAGCAGTACTTC.

Comments on this clonotype: A much larger clone lies a single base off, so this may be a read error. The J gene is TRBJ2-5, the V gene TRBV12-3 or TRBV12-4; D not certain. CDR3 length: 13 residues. Written as DNA, the CDR3 is TGTGCCAGCAGTTTTGTAGTACAAGAGACCCAGCACTTC. This codes for CASSFVVQETQHF.

Ten or more counts support this clonotype. The rearrangement joins TRBV5-1 to TRBJ2-5, with 9 bases identical to TRBD2. This CDR3 has 15 amino acids. The germline CDR1 and CDR2 sequences are SGHRS and YFSETQ. After removal of 3 bases from V and 3 bases from J, the junction contained 6 bases not matched to a gene. CDR3 sequence (DNA): TGCGCCAGCAGCTCGCGGGGGGGCTTGGAAGAGACCCAGTACTTC. This sequence encodes CASSSRGGLEETQYF.

This clonotype was found many times. The chain joins TRBV29-1 to TRBJ2-2, with TRBD2 matching over 13 bases. The germline V gene has CDR1 SQVTM and CDR2 ANQGSEA. With V trimmed by 8 bases and J by 5 bases, 5 bases remained unmatched. CDR3 length equals 14 residues. Written as DNA, the CDR3 is TGCAGCACTGCGGGACTAGCGGGAACCGGGGAGCTGTTTTTT. This translates into CSTAGLAGTGELFF.

This clonotype was counted a few times. The chain carries TRBV19 and TRBJ2-7; TRBD1 agrees at 10 bases. The CDR3 extends over 15 amino acids. Germline V gene data show CDR1 as LNHDA and CDR2 as SQIVND (reference sequence). The V gene end was trimmed by 4 bases and the J gene end by 3 bases; junction bases not matched to a gene: 6. The CDR3 DNA reads TGTGCCAGTAGTAAAGGGACAGGGGCCTTCTACGAGCAGTACTTC. It codes for CASSKGTGAFYEQYF.

V usage is TRBV18 and J usage is TRBJ1-6; no clear D. V was shortened by 6 bases and J by 8 bases, with 11 bases between the two germline ends. Germline lookup yields CDR1 KGHSH and CDR2 LQKENI. This CDR3 has 13 amino acids. The CDR3: CASSLSWDSPLHF. The CDR3 coding sequence is TGTGCCAGCTCCCTCTCGTGGGATTCACCCCTCCACTTT. The entire variable domain, with the rest obtained from reference TRBV18 and TRBJ1-6, is as follows: NAGVMQNPRHLVRRRGQEARLRCSPMKGHSHVYWYRQLPEEGLKFMVYLQKENIIDESGMPKERFSAEFPKEGPSILRIQQVVRGDSAAYFCASSLSWDSPLHFGNGTRLTVT.

The chain joins TRBV20-1 to TRBJ1-2; D is perhaps TRBD1 (5 bases). Germline CDR1 DFQATT, CDR2 SNEGSKA (reference sequence). This CDR3 spans 15 amino acids. Trimming pared 0 bases from V and 10 bases from J, leaving 21 bases between. This chain's CDR3 is CSARDGPGKRGVYTF. DNA of the CDR3: TGCAGTGCTAGAGATGGGCCAGGGAAGCGTGGTGTCTACACCTTC.

This clonotype has a count of ten or more. The chain recombines TRBV9 with TRBJ1-3; D ambiguous. Germline CDR1 is SGDLS and CDR2 is YYNGEE. V gave up 3 bases and J gave up 1 base, with 8 bases separating them. The CDR3 runs 14 residues. This CDR3 reads CASSAGRSGNTIYF. Here the CDR3 DNA reads TGTGCCAGCAGCGCCGGACGGTCTGGAAACACCATATATTTT.

The V call is TRBV29-1, the J call TRBJ2-7, with unresolved D. CDR3 length equals 12 residues. Trimming stripped 3 bases from V and 6 bases from J, with 12 bases between. The germline V gene has CDR1 SQVTM and CDR2 ANQGSEA. The CDR3 DNA is TGCAGCGTTGATAGTGGGGTTGGCGAGCAGTACTTC. Translated, it gives CSVDSGVGEQYF.

V is TRBV10-3 and J is TRBJ1-6; no firm D call. Looked up from germline, CDR1 is ENHRY and CDR2 is SYGVKD. This CDR3 contains 15 residues. Between the trimmed V and J ends, which lost 3 bases and 6 bases, there was a span of 12 bases. The CDR3 region is CAISDAPGANSPLHF. The CDR3 nucleotides read TGTGCCATCAGTGACGCCCCGGGTGCTAATTCACCCCTCCACTTT.

This clonotype was counted between two and nine times. A much larger clone is a single base away; this may be a read error. The genes are TRBV2 and TRBJ1-1, with a possible D match to TRBD1 (6 bases). The CDR3 spans 14 residues. V lost 7 bases and J lost 4, with 16 bases in between. Germline CDR1 is SNHLY and CDR2 is FYNNEI. DNA of the CDR3: TGTGCCAGCAATGGACAGACGTCTGTCACTGAAGCTTTCTTT. Its protein is CASNGQTSVTEAFF.

Concerning this clonotype: The junction differs from germline at one of its ends, possibly a read error. The chain couples TRBV12-3 or TRBV12-4 to TRBJ2-7; possible D gene TRBD2, 5 bases. This CDR3 is 13 amino acids long. The CDR3 coding sequence is TGTGCCAGCAGTCTCCGGACGGGGTACGGGCAGTACTTC. This gives the protein CASSLRTGYGQYF.